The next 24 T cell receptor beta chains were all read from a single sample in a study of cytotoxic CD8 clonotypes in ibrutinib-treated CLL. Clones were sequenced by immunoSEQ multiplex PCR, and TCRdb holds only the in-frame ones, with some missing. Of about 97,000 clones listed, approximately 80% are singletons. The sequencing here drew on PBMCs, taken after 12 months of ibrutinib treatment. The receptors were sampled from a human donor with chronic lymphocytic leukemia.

The CDR3 DNA follows: TGTGCCAGCAGAGGGGGGCAGGGACCCTACGAGCAGTACTTC. Its protein is CASRGGQGPYEQYF. The V gene is TRBV28, the J gene TRBJ2-7; tentatively, D is TRBD1 or TRBD2 (6 bases each). The CDR3 length is 14 residues. Trimming pared 6 bases from V and 2 bases from J, leaving 14 bases between. Germline loops: CDR1 MDHEN, CDR2 SYDVKM.

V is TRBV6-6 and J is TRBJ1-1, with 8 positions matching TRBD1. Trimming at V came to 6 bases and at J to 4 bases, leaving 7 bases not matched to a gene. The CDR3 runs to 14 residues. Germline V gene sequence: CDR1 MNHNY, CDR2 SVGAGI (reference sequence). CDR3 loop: CASRAGQGLTEAFF. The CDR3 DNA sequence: TGTGCCAGCAGAGCCGGACAGGGACTCACTGAAGCTTTCTTT.

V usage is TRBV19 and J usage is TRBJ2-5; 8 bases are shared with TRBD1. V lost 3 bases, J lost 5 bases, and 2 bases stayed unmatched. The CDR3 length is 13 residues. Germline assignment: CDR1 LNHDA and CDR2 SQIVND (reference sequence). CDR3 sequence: CASSIRGHETQYF. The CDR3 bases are TGTGCCAGTAGTATCAGGGGGCATGAGACCCAGTACTTC. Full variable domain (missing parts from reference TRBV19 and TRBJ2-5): DGGITQSPKYLFRKEGQNVTLSCEQNLNHDAMYWYRQDPGQGLRLIYYSQIVNDFQKGDIAEGYSVSREKKESFPLTVTSAQKNPTAFYLCASSIRGHETQYFGPGTRLLVL.

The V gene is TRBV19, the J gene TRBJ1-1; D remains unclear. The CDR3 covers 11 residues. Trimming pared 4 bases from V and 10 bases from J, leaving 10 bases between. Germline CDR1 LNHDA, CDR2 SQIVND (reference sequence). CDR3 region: CASSSGRIAFF. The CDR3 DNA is TGTGCCAGTAGTAGCGGACGCATAGCTTTCTTT.

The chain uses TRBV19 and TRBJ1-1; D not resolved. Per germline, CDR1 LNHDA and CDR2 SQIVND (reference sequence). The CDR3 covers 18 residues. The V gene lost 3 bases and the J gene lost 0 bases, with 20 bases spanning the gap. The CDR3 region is CASSIRGRVTHVNTEAFF. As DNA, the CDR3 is TGTGCCAGTAGTATCCGCGGCCGAGTGACACACGTGAACACTGAAGCTTTCTTT.

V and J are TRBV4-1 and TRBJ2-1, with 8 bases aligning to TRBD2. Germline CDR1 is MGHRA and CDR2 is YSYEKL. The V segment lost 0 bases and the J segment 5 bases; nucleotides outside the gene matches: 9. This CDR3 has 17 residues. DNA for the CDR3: TGCGCCAGCAGCCAAGATGCCGGGACTAGGGAGAACAATGAGCAGTTCTTC. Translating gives CASSQDAGTRENNEQFF.

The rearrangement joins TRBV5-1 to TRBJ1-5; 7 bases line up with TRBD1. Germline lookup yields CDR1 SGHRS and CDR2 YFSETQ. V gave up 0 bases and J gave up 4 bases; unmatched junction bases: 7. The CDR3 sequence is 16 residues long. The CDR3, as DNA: TGCGCCAGCAGCTTGGGTACAGGGGACAAAAATCAGCCCCAGCATTTT. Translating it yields CASSLGTGDKNQPQHF.

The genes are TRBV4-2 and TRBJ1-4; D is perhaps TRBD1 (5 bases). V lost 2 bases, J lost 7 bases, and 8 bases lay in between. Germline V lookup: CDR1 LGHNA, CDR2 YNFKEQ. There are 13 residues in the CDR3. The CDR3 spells CASSQQGGEKLFF. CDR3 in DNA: TGTGCCAGCAGCCAACAGGGAGGTGAAAAACTGTTTTTT.

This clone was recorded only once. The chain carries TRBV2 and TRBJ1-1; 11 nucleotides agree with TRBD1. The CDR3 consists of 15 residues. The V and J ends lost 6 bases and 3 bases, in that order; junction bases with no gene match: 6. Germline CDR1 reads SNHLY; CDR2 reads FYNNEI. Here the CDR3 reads CASRTGTGGYTEAFF. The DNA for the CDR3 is TGTGCCAGCAGAACCGGGACAGGGGGTTACACTGAAGCTTTCTTT.

The CDR3 DNA sequence: TGTGCCTGGACACGCTCGAACACCGGGGAGCTGTTTTTT. This gives the protein CAWTRSNTGELFF. This sequence joins TRBV30 and TRBJ2-2; D is ambiguous. Looked up from germline, CDR1 is GTSNPN and CDR2 is SVGIG (reference sequence). The ends were cut back, 4 bases at V and 0 bases at J, with 6 bases in the middle. CDR3 length: 13 amino acids.

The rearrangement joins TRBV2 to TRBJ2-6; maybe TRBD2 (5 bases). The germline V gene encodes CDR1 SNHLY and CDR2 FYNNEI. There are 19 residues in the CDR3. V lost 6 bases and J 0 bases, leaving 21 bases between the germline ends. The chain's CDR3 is CASSFGMVRLLSGANVLTF. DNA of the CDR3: TGTGCCAGCAGCTTCGGGATGGTACGGCTTCTCTCTGGGGCCAACGTCCTGACTTTC. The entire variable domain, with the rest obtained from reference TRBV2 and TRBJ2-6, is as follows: EPEVTQTPSHQVTQMGQEVILRCVPISNHLYFYWYRQILGQKVEFLVSFYNNEISEKSEIFDDQFSVERPDGSNFTLKIRSTKLEDSAMYFCASSFGMVRLLSGANVLTFGAGSRLTVL.

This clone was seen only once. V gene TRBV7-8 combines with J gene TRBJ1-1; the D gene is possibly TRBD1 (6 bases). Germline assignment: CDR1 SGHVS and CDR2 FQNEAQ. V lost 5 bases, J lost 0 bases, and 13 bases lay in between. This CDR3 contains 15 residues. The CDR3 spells CASSVPTGLNTEAFF. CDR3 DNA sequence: TGTGCCAGCAGCGTACCGACAGGCTTGAACACTGAAGCTTTCTTT.

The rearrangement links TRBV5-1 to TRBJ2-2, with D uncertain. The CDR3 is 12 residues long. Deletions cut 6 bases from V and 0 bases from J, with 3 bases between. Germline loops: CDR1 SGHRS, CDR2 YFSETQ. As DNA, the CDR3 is TGCGCCAGCAACCCGAACACCGGGGAGCTGTTTTTT. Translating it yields CASNPNTGELFF.

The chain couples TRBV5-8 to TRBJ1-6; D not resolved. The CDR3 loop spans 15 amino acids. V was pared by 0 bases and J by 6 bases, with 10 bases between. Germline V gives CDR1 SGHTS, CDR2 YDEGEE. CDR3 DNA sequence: TGTGCCAGCAGCTTGGGGCGTAGGGCTAATTCACCCCTCCACTTT. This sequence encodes CASSLGRRANSPLHF.

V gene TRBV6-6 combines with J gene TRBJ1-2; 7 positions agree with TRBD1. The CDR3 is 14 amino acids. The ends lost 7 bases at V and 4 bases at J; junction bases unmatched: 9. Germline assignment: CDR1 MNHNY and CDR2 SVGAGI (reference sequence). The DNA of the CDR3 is TGTGCCAGCACTCCCACAGGGGCCTCCTATGGCTACACCTTC. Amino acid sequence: CASTPTGASYGYTF.

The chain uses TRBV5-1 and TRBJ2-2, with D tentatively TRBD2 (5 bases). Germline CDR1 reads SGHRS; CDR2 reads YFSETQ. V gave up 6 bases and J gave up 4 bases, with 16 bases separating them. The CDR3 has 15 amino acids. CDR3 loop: CASTFGESATGELFF. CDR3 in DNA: TGCGCCAGCACCTTCGGGGAATCAGCCACCGGGGAGCTGTTTTTT.

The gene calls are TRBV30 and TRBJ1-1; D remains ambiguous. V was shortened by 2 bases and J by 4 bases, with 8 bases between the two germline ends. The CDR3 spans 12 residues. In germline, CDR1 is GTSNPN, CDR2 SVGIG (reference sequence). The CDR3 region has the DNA TGTGCCTGGAGTACCGGGCGCACTGAAGCTTTCTTT. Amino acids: CAWSTGRTEAFF. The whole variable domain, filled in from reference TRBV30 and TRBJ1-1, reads SQTIHQWPATLVQPVGSPLSLECTVEGTSNPNLYWYRQAAGRGLQLLFYSVGIGQISSEVPQNLSASRPQDRQFILSSKKLLLSDSGFYLCAWSTGRTEAFFGQGTRLTVV.

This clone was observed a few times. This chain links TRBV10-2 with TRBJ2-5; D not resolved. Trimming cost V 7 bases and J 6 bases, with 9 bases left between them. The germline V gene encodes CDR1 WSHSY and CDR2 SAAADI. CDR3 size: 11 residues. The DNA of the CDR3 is TGCGCCAGCACCAGTGAGAAGACCCAGTACTTC. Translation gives CASTSEKTQYF.

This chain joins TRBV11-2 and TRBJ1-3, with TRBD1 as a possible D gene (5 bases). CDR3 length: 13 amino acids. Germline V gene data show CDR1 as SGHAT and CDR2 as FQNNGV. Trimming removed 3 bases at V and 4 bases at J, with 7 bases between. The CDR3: CASSFGTGNTIYF. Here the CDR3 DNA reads TGTGCCAGCAGCTTCGGGACGGGAAACACCATATATTTT.

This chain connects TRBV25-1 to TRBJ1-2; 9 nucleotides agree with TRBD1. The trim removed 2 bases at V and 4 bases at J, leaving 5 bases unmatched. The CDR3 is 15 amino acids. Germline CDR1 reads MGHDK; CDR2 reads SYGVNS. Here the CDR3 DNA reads TGTGCCAGCAGTGAAACAGGGGGCGCGAGCTATGGCTACACCTTC. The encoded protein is CASSETGGASYGYTF.

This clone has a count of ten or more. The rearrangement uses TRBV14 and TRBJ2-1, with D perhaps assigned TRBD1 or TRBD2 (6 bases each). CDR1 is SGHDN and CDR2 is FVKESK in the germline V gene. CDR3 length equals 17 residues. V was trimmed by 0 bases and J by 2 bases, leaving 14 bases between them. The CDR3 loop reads CASSQDYRGPTYNEQFF. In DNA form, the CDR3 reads TGTGCCAGCAGCCAAGATTACCGGGGGCCCACCTACAATGAGCAGTTCTTC. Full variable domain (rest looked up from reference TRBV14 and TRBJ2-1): EAGVTQFPSHSVIEKGQTVTLRCDPISGHDNLYWYRRVMGKEIKFLLHFVKESKQDESGMPNNRFLAERTGGTYSTLKVQPAELEDSGVYFCASSQDYRGPTYNEQFFGPGTRLTVL.

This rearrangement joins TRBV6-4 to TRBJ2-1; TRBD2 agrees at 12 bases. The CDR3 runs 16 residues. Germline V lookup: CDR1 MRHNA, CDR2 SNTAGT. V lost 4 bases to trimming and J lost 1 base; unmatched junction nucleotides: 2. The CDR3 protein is CASSAGTSGSYNEQFF. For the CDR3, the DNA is TGTGCCAGCAGTGCAGGGACTAGCGGGTCCTACAATGAGCAGTTCTTC.

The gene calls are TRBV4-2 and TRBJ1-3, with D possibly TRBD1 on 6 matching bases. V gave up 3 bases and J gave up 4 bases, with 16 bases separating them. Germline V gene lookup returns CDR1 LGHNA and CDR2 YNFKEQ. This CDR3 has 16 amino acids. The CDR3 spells CASSQSRGAGGNTIYF. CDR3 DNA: TGTGCCAGCAGCCAGTCAAGGGGGGCCGGAGGAAACACCATATATTTT.

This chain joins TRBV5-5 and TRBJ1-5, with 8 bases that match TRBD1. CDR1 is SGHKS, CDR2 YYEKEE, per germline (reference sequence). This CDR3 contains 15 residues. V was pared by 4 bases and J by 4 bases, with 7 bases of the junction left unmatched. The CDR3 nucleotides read TGTGCCAGCAGCGCCACAGGGGGACTAAATCAGCCCCAGCATTTT. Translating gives CASSATGGLNQPQHF.